These T cell receptor beta chains were read from a single sample in a study of a mutant IDH1 vaccine in newly diagnosed glioma. These receptors are not linked to any known antigen. Here immunoSEQ multiplex PCR was the method, and the copy in TCRdb shows in-frame clones only, minus some. The sample includes about 54,000 clones, around 86% of them seen just once. This material consisted of PBMCs, taken from a glioma patient whose treatment included an IDH1 peptide vaccine. Every receptor here comes from a woman aged 45 to 65 with glioma. CDR3s include the opening cysteine and the closing phenylalanine or tryptophan. Each record gives: D gene, CDR3 length, V gene, clone size, J gene, CDR3 DNA, CDR3 protein. A D gene is named only where the DNA matches it firmly. Clone size is given for some rows only: seen once, a few or many times, or a class if the clone is expanded.

d_call: NA
cdr3_length: 11
v_call: TRBV5-1
clone_size: NA
j_call: TRBJ2-1
cdr3_nt: TGCGCCAGCAGCTTTGAAGTTTTTGAGTTCTTC
cdr3_aa: CASSFEVFEFF

d_call: TRBD1
cdr3_length: 15
v_call: TRBV6-5
clone_size: NA
j_call: TRBJ1-4
cdr3_nt: TGTGCCAGCAGCCGCACGACAGGGGGTAATGAAAAACTGTTTTTT
cdr3_aa: CASSRTTGGNEKLFF

d_call: NA
cdr3_length: 14
v_call: TRBV6-1
clone_size: NA
j_call: TRBJ1-1
cdr3_nt: TGTGCCAGCAGTGTGGAACAAGCGAACACTGAAGCTTTCTTT
cdr3_aa: CASSVEQANTEAFF

d_call: TRBD1
cdr3_length: 16
v_call: TRBV28
clone_size: NA
j_call: TRBJ1-5
cdr3_nt: TGTGCCAGCAGTCCGGGACAGGGAGGCAGCAATCAGCCCCAGCATTTT
cdr3_aa: CASSPGQGGSNQPQHF

d_call: NA
cdr3_length: 15
v_call: TRBV14
clone_size: NA
j_call: TRBJ2-7
cdr3_nt: TGTGCCAGCAGCCAAGATAGTCCCACTAGTAGCAAGCAGTACTTC
cdr3_aa: CASSQDSPTSSKQYF

d_call: TRBD1
cdr3_length: 18
v_call: TRBV7-3
clone_size: NA
j_call: TRBJ1-2
cdr3_nt: TGTGCCAGCAGTCTCACAGGGGGCCCGAATCTCCTTGGAGATGGCTACACCTTC
cdr3_aa: CASSLTGGPNLLGDGYTF

d_call: NA
cdr3_length: 13
v_call: TRBV19
clone_size: few
j_call: TRBJ1-3
cdr3_nt: TGTGCCAGCCAGAGAGAGTCTGGAAACACCATATATTTT
cdr3_aa: CASQRESGNTIYF

d_call: NA
cdr3_length: 15
v_call: TRBV18
clone_size: NA
j_call: TRBJ1-1
cdr3_nt: TGTGCCAGCTCACCTACGACAGGAATGAACACTGAAGCTTTCTTT
cdr3_aa: CASSPTTGMNTEAFF

d_call: NA
cdr3_length: 15
v_call: TRBV5-1
clone_size: NA
j_call: TRBJ1-6
cdr3_nt: TGCGCCAGCAGCTTGGAGAGCTCCTATAATTCACCCCTCCACTTT
cdr3_aa: CASSLESSYNSPLHF

d_call: NA
cdr3_length: 15
v_call: TRBV25-1
clone_size: once
j_call: TRBJ1-1
cdr3_nt: TGTGCCAGCAGTGAATTGGGGGAGGTCGACACTGAAGCTTTCTTT
cdr3_aa: CASSELGEVDTEAFF

d_call: NA
cdr3_length: 14
v_call: TRBV5-1
clone_size: few
j_call: TRBJ1-1
cdr3_nt: TGCGCCAGCAGTCTGGCCCCGGGGGGCACTGAAGCTTTCTTT
cdr3_aa: CASSLAPGGTEAFF

d_call: TRBD2
cdr3_length: 17
v_call: TRBV5-1
clone_size: NA
j_call: TRBJ2-5
cdr3_nt: TGCGCCAGCAGCGGACTAGCGGGGGGCCCGACTAGAGAGACCCAGTACTTC
cdr3_aa: CASSGLAGGPTRETQYF

d_call: NA
cdr3_length: 16
v_call: TRBV7-6
clone_size: NA
j_call: TRBJ2-7
cdr3_nt: TGTGCCAGCAGCGACCCCGGAGAGCGGAGCTACTACGAGCAGTACTTC
cdr3_aa: CASSDPGERSYYEQYF

d_call: TRBD1
cdr3_length: 14
v_call: TRBV2
clone_size: once
j_call: TRBJ2-3
cdr3_nt: TGTGCCAGCAGAAGGACAGGGGGCACAGATACGCAGTATTTT
cdr3_aa: CASRRTGGTDTQYF

d_call: NA
cdr3_length: 11
v_call: TRBV7-8
clone_size: NA
j_call: TRBJ1-1
cdr3_nt: TGTGCCAGCAGCTCCCATGGTGAAGCTTTCTTT
cdr3_aa: CASSSHGEAFF

d_call: NA
cdr3_length: 14
v_call: TRBV4-1
clone_size: NA
j_call: TRBJ1-2
cdr3_nt: TGCGCCAGCAGCCAAGATGGGGTTTTCAAGGGCTACACCTTC
cdr3_aa: CASSQDGVFKGYTF

d_call: NA
cdr3_length: 14
v_call: TRBV6-6
clone_size: NA
j_call: TRBJ1-5
cdr3_nt: TGTGCCAGCAGTCCAGGGTTGGCCAATCAGCCCCAGCATTTT
cdr3_aa: CASSPGLANQPQHF

d_call: TRBD2
cdr3_length: 16
v_call: TRBV27
clone_size: once
j_call: TRBJ2-2
cdr3_nt: TGTGCCAGCAGTTCACTAGCGGGGGGGCTTGACGGGGAGCTGTTTTTT
cdr3_aa: CASSSLAGGLDGELFF

d_call: TRBD1
cdr3_length: 17
v_call: TRBV5-1
clone_size: NA
j_call: TRBJ2-4
cdr3_nt: TGCGCCAGCAGCTTGGTTGAATGGAGACAGGGGGGGAACATTCAGTACTTC
cdr3_aa: CASSLVEWRQGGNIQYF

d_call: NA
cdr3_length: 12
v_call: TRBV29-1
clone_size: NA
j_call: TRBJ1-2
cdr3_nt: TGCAGCGTTGGACAGGCGTACTATGGCTACACCTTC
cdr3_aa: CSVGQAYYGYTF

d_call: NA
cdr3_length: 11
v_call: TRBV9
clone_size: few
j_call: TRBJ1-1
cdr3_nt: TGTGCCAGCAGCGGCCCTGGTGAAGCTTTCTTT
cdr3_aa: CASSGPGEAFF

d_call: NA
cdr3_length: 17
v_call: TRBV19
clone_size: NA
j_call: TRBJ2-1
cdr3_nt: TGTGCCAGTAAAATCCGCTGGAGCCAAAGCTCCTACAATGAGCAGTTCTTC
cdr3_aa: CASKIRWSQSSYNEQFF

d_call: TRBD2
cdr3_length: 15
v_call: TRBV27
clone_size: NA
j_call: TRBJ2-7
cdr3_nt: TGTGCCAGCAGTATAAGGCTAGCGGGCCCCTACGAGCAGTACTTC
cdr3_aa: CASSIRLAGPYEQYF

d_call: NA
cdr3_length: 17
v_call: TRBV4-3
clone_size: NA
j_call: TRBJ2-1
cdr3_nt: TGCGCCAGCAGCCAGACGCTCCGGGACGCCACTTACAATGAGCAGTTCTTC
cdr3_aa: CASSQTLRDATYNEQFF

d_call: NA
cdr3_length: 13
v_call: TRBV6-1
clone_size: once
j_call: TRBJ2-7
cdr3_nt: TGTGCCAGCAGTGCCGATCCAGTCTACGAGCAGTACTTC
cdr3_aa: CASSADPVYEQYF

d_call: TRBD1
cdr3_length: 18
v_call: TRBV5-6
clone_size: NA
j_call: TRBJ2-5
cdr3_nt: TGTGCCAGCAGCCAATCTAAATCCGGGACAGGGTATCGGGAGACCCAGTACTTC
cdr3_aa: CASSQSKSGTGYRETQYF

d_call: NA
cdr3_length: 14
v_call: TRBV14
clone_size: NA
j_call: TRBJ2-3
cdr3_nt: TGTGCCAGCAGCCAAGTGACTCACACAGATACGCAGTATTTT
cdr3_aa: CASSQVTHTDTQYF

d_call: NA
cdr3_length: 16
v_call: TRBV5-1
clone_size: NA
j_call: TRBJ2-5
cdr3_nt: TGCGCCAGCAGCTTGGGTGCCAGGGGCCAACAAGAGACCCAGTACTTC
cdr3_aa: CASSLGARGQQETQYF

d_call: NA
cdr3_length: 12
v_call: TRBV2
clone_size: once
j_call: TRBJ2-2
cdr3_nt: TGTGCCAGCAGGGCTGAGAGGGGGGAGCTGTTTTTT
cdr3_aa: CASRAERGELFF

d_call: NA
cdr3_length: 15
v_call: TRBV11-1
clone_size: NA
j_call: TRBJ2-5
cdr3_nt: TGTGCCAGCAGCCCGTACCTGGGGGCCCAAGAGACCCAGTACTTC
cdr3_aa: CASSPYLGAQETQYF

d_call: NA
cdr3_length: 11
v_call: TRBV29-1
clone_size: NA
j_call: TRBJ2-1
cdr3_nt: TGCAGCGCCGGGCAGGGGACGACGCAGTTCTTC
cdr3_aa: CSAGQGTTQFF

d_call: NA
cdr3_length: 14
v_call: TRBV12-5
clone_size: NA
j_call: TRBJ2-7
cdr3_nt: TGTGCTAGTGATTCCGGGGTAGCCGGCTACGAGCAGTACTTC
cdr3_aa: CASDSGVAGYEQYF

d_call: TRBD1
cdr3_length: 18
v_call: TRBV19
clone_size: NA
j_call: TRBJ1-6
cdr3_nt: TGTGCCAGTAGTACCCGGACAGGGGGGAGCTCCTATAATTCACCCCTCCACTTT
cdr3_aa: CASSTRTGGSSYNSPLHF

d_call: NA
cdr3_length: 13
v_call: TRBV7-2
clone_size: NA
j_call: TRBJ1-1
cdr3_nt: TGTGCCAGCAGCTTAGGGGGGGTCGCTGAAGCTTTCTTT
cdr3_aa: CASSLGGVAEAFF

d_call: NA
cdr3_length: 19
v_call: TRBV9
clone_size: few
j_call: TRBJ1-3
cdr3_nt: TGTGCCAGCAGCGTAAACCCGGGCACAGGGAAAAGCCCTGGAAACACCATATATTTT
cdr3_aa: CASSVNPGTGKSPGNTIYF

d_call: NA
cdr3_length: 13
v_call: TRBV19
clone_size: NA
j_call: TRBJ2-7
cdr3_nt: TGTGCCAGTAGTACTGGAGGATCCTACGAGCAGTACTTC
cdr3_aa: CASSTGGSYEQYF

d_call: TRBD2
cdr3_length: 15
v_call: TRBV19
clone_size: NA
j_call: TRBJ2-1
cdr3_nt: TGTGCCAGTAGTATACCCGGCGGGGGAAGCTATGAGCAGTTCTTC
cdr3_aa: CASSIPGGGSYEQFF

d_call: TRBD1
cdr3_length: 14
v_call: TRBV7-2
clone_size: NA
j_call: TRBJ1-2
cdr3_nt: TGTGCCAGCAGCATACAAACAGGGGGAAATGGCTACACCTTC
cdr3_aa: CASSIQTGGNGYTF

d_call: NA
cdr3_length: 15
v_call: TRBV7-8
clone_size: NA
j_call: TRBJ2-7
cdr3_nt: TGTGCCAGCAGCTTAGAAGGGGGGTCCTCCTACGAGCAGTACTTC
cdr3_aa: CASSLEGGSSYEQYF

d_call: NA
cdr3_length: 14
v_call: TRBV14
clone_size: NA
j_call: TRBJ1-2
cdr3_nt: TGTGCCAGCAGCCAAGCATTTGGGCCTTGGGGCTACACCTTC
cdr3_aa: CASSQAFGPWGYTF

d_call: NA
cdr3_length: 15
v_call: TRBV27
clone_size: NA
j_call: TRBJ1-2
cdr3_nt: TGTGCCAGCAGTGCCGGACCCGAAGCTAACTATGGCTACACCTTC
cdr3_aa: CASSAGPEANYGYTF

d_call: NA
cdr3_length: 16
v_call: TRBV18
clone_size: NA
j_call: TRBJ1-5
cdr3_nt: TGTGCCAGCTCACCAGGGGTATCATCCGGCAATCAGCCCCAGCATTTT
cdr3_aa: CASSPGVSSGNQPQHF

d_call: NA
cdr3_length: 16
v_call: TRBV6-5
clone_size: NA
j_call: TRBJ1-2
cdr3_nt: TGTGCCAGCAGTTACAGTTCGGACTCACTATCAGGAGGCTACACCTTC
cdr3_aa: CASSYSSDSLSGGYTF

d_call: NA
cdr3_length: 14
v_call: TRBV19
clone_size: NA
j_call: TRBJ1-1
cdr3_nt: TGTGCCAGTAGTATCGGCAGCATGAACACTGAAGCTTTCTTT
cdr3_aa: CASSIGSMNTEAFF

d_call: NA
cdr3_length: 14
v_call: TRBV7-2
clone_size: NA
j_call: TRBJ1-1
cdr3_nt: TGTGCCAGCAGCTTAGACCCAGGGCGGGCTGAAGCTTTCTTT
cdr3_aa: CASSLDPGRAEAFF

d_call: TRBD2
cdr3_length: 16
v_call: TRBV19
clone_size: once
j_call: TRBJ2-7
cdr3_nt: TGTGCCAGTAGTATAGAAGGGGCTAGCGGAATTTACGAGCAGTACTTC
cdr3_aa: CASSIEGASGIYEQYF

d_call: TRBD1
cdr3_length: 15
v_call: TRBV27
clone_size: NA
j_call: TRBJ1-2
cdr3_nt: TGTGCCAGCAGTTTATCCGGGACAGGGGTGGGAGGCTACACCTTC
cdr3_aa: CASSLSGTGVGGYTF

d_call: TRBD2
cdr3_length: 15
v_call: TRBV5-1
clone_size: NA
j_call: TRBJ2-5
cdr3_nt: TGCGCCAGCAGCAAGGGTAGCGGGGCAGGAGAGACCCAGTACTTC
cdr3_aa: CASSKGSGAGETQYF

d_call: NA
cdr3_length: 16
v_call: TRBV27
clone_size: NA
j_call: TRBJ1-1
cdr3_nt: TGTGCCACCAACCGATCCGGGGGCAAAGGTAGGACTGAAGCTTTCTTT
cdr3_aa: CATNRSGGKGRTEAFF

d_call: NA
cdr3_length: 12
v_call: TRBV4-3
clone_size: once
j_call: TRBJ2-7
cdr3_nt: TGCGCCAGCAGCCGGGACCCGGGGGAGCAGTACTTC
cdr3_aa: CASSRDPGEQYF

d_call: NA
cdr3_length: 11
v_call: TRBV6-1
clone_size: NA
j_call: TRBJ2-7
cdr3_nt: TGTGCCAGCACTGCCCGAAACGAGCAGTACTTC
cdr3_aa: CASTARNEQYF

d_call: NA
cdr3_length: 13
v_call: TRBV7-3
clone_size: NA
j_call: TRBJ1-1
cdr3_nt: TGTGCCAGCAGCTTAAACTCGGCCACTGAAGCTTTCTTT
cdr3_aa: CASSLNSATEAFF

d_call: TRBD1
cdr3_length: 16
v_call: TRBV11-1
clone_size: few
j_call: TRBJ1-6
cdr3_nt: TGTGCCAGCAGCTCTGGACAGGGGGCGGCGCATTCACCCCTCCACTTT
cdr3_aa: CASSSGQGAAHSPLHF

d_call: NA
cdr3_length: 12
v_call: TRBV6-1
clone_size: once
j_call: TRBJ1-1
cdr3_nt: TGTGCCAGCAGAGGACCAGGGTCTGAAGCTTTCTTT
cdr3_aa: CASRGPGSEAFF

d_call: NA
cdr3_length: 14
v_call: TRBV4-2
clone_size: NA
j_call: TRBJ2-7
cdr3_nt: TGTGCCAGCAGCCAACTTAGCGCCTCCTACGAGCAGTACTTC
cdr3_aa: CASSQLSASYEQYF

d_call: TRBD2
cdr3_length: 14
v_call: TRBV9
clone_size: NA
j_call: TRBJ2-3
cdr3_nt: TGTGCCAGCAGCGGGACTAGCGGGGGAGATACGCAGTATTTT
cdr3_aa: CASSGTSGGDTQYF

d_call: TRBD1
cdr3_length: 15
v_call: TRBV19
clone_size: NA
j_call: TRBJ1-2
cdr3_nt: TGTGCCAGTAGGACGGGACAGATCACTAACTATGGCTACACCTTC
cdr3_aa: CASRTGQITNYGYTF